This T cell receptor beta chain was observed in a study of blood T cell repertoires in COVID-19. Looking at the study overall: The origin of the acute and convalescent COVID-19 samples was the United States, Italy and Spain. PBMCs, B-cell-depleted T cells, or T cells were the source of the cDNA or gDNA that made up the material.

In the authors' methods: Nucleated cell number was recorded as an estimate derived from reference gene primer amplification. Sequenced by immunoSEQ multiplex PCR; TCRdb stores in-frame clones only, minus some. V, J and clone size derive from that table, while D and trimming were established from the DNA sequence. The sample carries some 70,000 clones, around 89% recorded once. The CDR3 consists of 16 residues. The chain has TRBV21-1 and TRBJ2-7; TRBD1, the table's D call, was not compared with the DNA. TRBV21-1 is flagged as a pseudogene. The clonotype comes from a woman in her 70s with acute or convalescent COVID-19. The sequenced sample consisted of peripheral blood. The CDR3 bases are TGTGCCAGCAGCAAGGGTCGCACAGGGGGCGGCTACGAGCAGTACTTC. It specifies CASSKGRTGGGYEQYF.